Each of the 30 T cell receptor beta chains below was sequenced from the same sample in a study of early T cells in non-severe SARS-CoV-2 infection. TCRdb reanalysed the 5' RACE reads using MiXCR and keeps one entry per CDR3 protein. The top ten clones hold 2.6% of a sample with 25,000 to 30,000 distinct CDR3 sequences, over 4% of them seen once. Specimen: whole blood. The receptors come from an adult who was a healthcare worker with PCR-confirmed SARS-CoV-2 infection or an uninfected control (not recorded which).

This clonotype was counted a few times. This chain links TRBV2 with TRBJ2-1; D is tentatively TRBD1 or TRBD2 (6 bases each). Germline V CDR1 and CDR2: SNHLY, FYNNEI. CDR3 length: 17 residues. V shed 0 bases and J shed 8 bases, with 20 bases lying between them. CDR3 DNA sequence: TGTGCCAGCAGTGAAGCGCGGAGGGGGTTTTTGCTCGATGAGCAGTTCTTC. Protein sequence: CASSEARRGFLLDEQFF.

The genes are TRBV6-1 and TRBJ1-6, with TRBD1 as a possible D gene (6 bases). This CDR3 region has 15 residues. Germline V gene data show CDR1 as MNHNS and CDR2 as SASEGT. V lost 6 bases and J lost 7, with 16 bases in between. This chain's CDR3 is CASRETGGGNSPLHF. Here the CDR3 DNA reads TGTGCCAGCAGAGAGACAGGTGGGGGGAATTCACCCCTCCACTTT.

By sample share, this clonotype is medium-sized (0.01 to 0.1%). V is TRBV7-9 and J is TRBJ1-2; 7 bases map to TRBD1. Germline trimming cut 5 bases from V and 7 bases from J; bases unmatched to any gene: 10. Germline CDR1 and CDR2: SEHNR and FQNEAQ (reference sequence). The CDR3 length is 14 residues. Written as DNA, the CDR3 is TGTGCCAGCAGCCGAGGGACAGTTAATCGTGGCTACACCTTC. Translating gives CASSRGTVNRGYTF.

This clonotype was seen repeatedly, ten times or more. The rearrangement joins TRBV7-9 to TRBJ1-1; the D is unclear. CDR1 is SEHNR, CDR2 FQNEAQ, per germline (reference sequence). The CDR3 has 13 residues. Trimming removed 5 bases at V and 3 bases at J, with 10 bases between. CDR3 DNA sequence: TGTGCCAGCAGCGCGGCCGGGGACACTGAAGCTTTCTTT. Protein product: CASSAAGDTEAFF.

This clonotype came up many times. The V call is TRBV11-2, the J call TRBJ2-7; D gene uncertain. Germline CDR1 SGHAT, CDR2 FQNNGV. V lost 0 bases, J lost 2 bases, and 17 bases lay in between. The CDR3 loop spans 17 amino acids. The CDR3 region has the DNA TGTGCCAGCAGCTTAGAGTCTTTTCGTCCTAATACCTACGAGCAGTACTTC. This translates into CASSLESFRPNTYEQYF.

This clonotype was seen at least ten times. The chain joins TRBV29-1 to TRBJ2-6; D not certain. Trimming removed 6 bases from V and 3 bases from J, with 12 bases in between. Per the germline V gene, CDR1 is SQVTM and CDR2 is ANQGSEA. The CDR3 runs to 14 residues. In DNA, the CDR3 is TGCAGCGTGCGGATTGGTAGTGGGGCCAACGTCCTGACTTTC. This encodes CSVRIGSGANVLTF. Together with reference TRBV29-1 and TRBJ2-6, the CDR3 gives the full variable domain: SAVISQKPSRDICQRGTSLTIQCQVDSQVTMMFWYRQQPGQSLTLIATANQGSEATYESGFVIDKFPISRPNLTFSTLTVSNMSPEDSSIYLCSVRIGSGANVLTFGAGSRLTVL.

This clonotype was seen many times. CDR3 sequence: CSAIPASGTEAYEQYF. The CDR3 DNA is TGCAGTGCTATCCCTGCGTCCGGGACAGAAGCGTACGAGCAGTACTTC. This chain links TRBV20-1 with TRBJ2-7; 7 nucleotides agree with TRBD1. Looked up from germline, CDR1 is DFQATT and CDR2 is SNEGSKA (reference sequence). Germline trimming cut 4 bases from V and 4 bases from J; bases unmatched to any gene: 16. This CDR3 is 16 amino acids long.

The rearrangement links TRBV6-5 to TRBJ2-1, with a possible D match to TRBD1 (6 bases). The CDR3 contains 14 residues. V was trimmed by 6 bases and J by 6 bases, leaving 15 bases between them. Germline assignment: CDR1 MNHEY and CDR2 SVGAGI. The CDR3 is CASSRTGTLNEQFF. Here the CDR3 DNA reads TGTGCCAGCAGCCGCACCGGGACACTCAATGAGCAGTTCTTC.

V gene TRBV3-1 combines with J gene TRBJ2-3; perhaps TRBD1 as D (5 bases). Trimming removed 8 bases from V and 7 bases from J, with 28 bases in between. Germline V gene data show CDR1 as LGHDT and CDR2 as YNNKEL (reference sequence). The CDR3 extends over 17 amino acids. CDR3 residues: CASSPPPQDTRANTQYF. CDR3 DNA sequence: TGTGCCAGCTCACCGCCTCCCCAGGACACCCGGGCCAATACGCAGTATTTT.

This clonotype has more than one count but fewer than ten. The chain employs TRBV5-1 and TRBJ1-2; the match to TRBD1 covers 7 bases. Trimming cost V 6 bases and J 8 bases; bases outside gene matches: 13. Germline CDR1 and CDR2: SGHRS and YFSETQ. CDR3 length: 14 amino acids. DNA for the CDR3: TGCGCCAGCACCAGGGACAGCGGTTCGGCGGGCTACACCTTC. As protein: CASTRDSGSAGYTF.

Many counts were recorded for this clonotype. The chain is built from TRBV20-1 and TRBJ1-1; maybe TRBD1 (5 bases). The CDR3 runs to 15 residues. Germline V lookup: CDR1 DFQATT, CDR2 SNEGSKA (reference sequence). Between the trimmed V and J ends, which lost 0 bases and 2 bases, there was a span of 13 bases. CDR3: CSARDGAGPNTEAFF. The CDR3 DNA sequence: TGCAGTGCTAGAGATGGTGCAGGGCCTAACACTGAAGCTTTCTTT.

This clonotype was seen at least ten times. V usage is TRBV11-2 and J usage is TRBJ2-3, with 9 bases that match TRBD1. V was pared by 1 base and J by 1 base, with 0 bases of the junction left unmatched. This CDR3 comprises 15 residues. Germline loops: CDR1 SGHAT, CDR2 FQNNGV. The CDR3 protein is CASSLGTGGTDTQYF. In nucleotides, the CDR3 is TGTGCCAGCAGCTTAGGGACAGGGGGCACAGATACGCAGTATTTT. The full variable domain, with the rest looked up from reference TRBV11-2 and TRBJ2-3, is EAGVAQSPRYKIIEKRQSVAFWCNPISGHATLYWYQQILGQGPKLLIQFQNNGVVDDSQLPKDRFSAERLKGVDSTLKIQPAKLEDSAVYLCASSLGTGGTDTQYFGPGTRLTVL.

This clonotype was observed many times. V usage is TRBV28 and J usage is TRBJ2-7; TRBD1 matches 7 bases. The CDR3 covers 14 residues. Germline values: CDR1 MDHEN, CDR2 SYDVKM. Trimming cost V 4 bases and J 6 bases; bases outside gene matches: 9. This chain's CDR3 is CASSSSGTAFEQYF. The CDR3 DNA reads as TGTGCCAGCAGTTCCTCCGGGACAGCCTTCGAGCAGTACTTC.

This clonotype appeared many times. The chain couples TRBV11-3 to TRBJ2-1, with 13 nucleotides matching TRBD2. Germline trimming cut 2 bases from V and 8 bases from J; bases unmatched to any gene: 9. Germline-derived CDR1 and CDR2 are SGHNT and YENEEA. This CDR3 spans 17 amino acids. CDR3 DNA: TGTGCCAGCAGCTTATTAATCGGACTAGCGGGAGTGGATGAGCAGTTCTTC. It specifies CASSLLIGLAGVDEQFF. The whole variable domain, remainder taken from reference TRBV11-3 and TRBJ2-1, is EAGVVQSPRYKIIEKKQPVAFWCNPISGHNTLYWYLQNLGQGPELLIRYENEEAVDDSQLPKDRFSAERLKGVDSTLKIQPAELGDSAVYLCASSLLIGLAGVDEQFFGPGTRLTVL.

This clonotype was counted between two and nine times. CDR3 coding DNA: TGCAGCATTACTCCCTTAGGGGGCGAGCAGTACTTC. This translates into CSITPLGGEQYF. The V call is TRBV29-1, the J call TRBJ2-7, with a possible D match to TRBD1 (6 bases). The CDR3 has 12 residues. The germline V gene encodes CDR1 SQVTM and CDR2 ANQGSEA. V was clipped by 8 bases and J by 6 bases, with 17 bases between them.

This clonotype was found many times. The chain carries TRBV29-1 and TRBJ2-3; 8 nucleotides match TRBD2. The CDR3 totals 14 residues. V lost 7 bases, J lost 1 base, and 7 bases stayed unmatched. Germline V CDR1 and CDR2: SQVTM, ANQGSEA. The CDR3 region has the DNA TGCAGCGAATCGATGACTAGCGGCACAGATACGCAGTATTTT. Residues: CSESMTSGTDTQYF.

This chain uses TRBV12-3 or TRBV12-4 with TRBJ1-2; D not resolved. CDR3 size: 12 residues. With 2 bases removed from V and 9 bases from J, the gap between germline ends came to 10 bases. CDR3: CASSLLGIRYTF. In DNA form, the CDR3 reads TGTGCCAGCAGTTTATTGGGGATCCGCTACACCTTC.

This clonotype was counted at least ten times. The chain employs TRBV29-1 and TRBJ1-1; D call uncertain. The CDR3 spans 13 residues. The germline CDR1 and CDR2 sequences are SQVTM and ANQGSEA. Trimming shortened V by 4 bases and J by 2 bases, and 11 bases separated the two germline ends. In DNA, the CDR3 is TGCAGCGTTGGGGTTGGGAGAAACACTGAAGCTTTCTTT. Translated: CSVGVGRNTEAFF.

This clonotype was seen more than once but under ten times. V gene TRBV12-3 or TRBV12-4 combines with J gene TRBJ2-1, with 9 nucleotides matching TRBD2. This CDR3 region has 16 residues. V dropped 1 base and J dropped 8; count of bases not matched to a gene: 9. The CDR3 DNA reads as TGTGCCAGCAGTTTAGGTGCGGCGGGAGGGCCGTATGAGCAGTTCTTC. Its translation: CASSLGAAGGPYEQFF.

This chain links TRBV7-6 with TRBJ2-5; TRBD2 matches 8 bases. Germline V gives CDR1 SGHVS, CDR2 FNYEAQ. CDR3 size: 15 residues. Germline trimming cut 1 base from V and 5 bases from J; bases unmatched to any gene: 6. The chain's CDR3 is CASSLGTGGPETQYF. The CDR3 DNA sequence: TGTGCCAGCAGCTTAGGGACGGGAGGGCCCGAGACCCAGTACTTC.

This clonotype was counted ten times or more. The chain recombines TRBV7-9 with TRBJ1-6; perhaps TRBD1 as D (6 bases). CDR3 length equals 16 residues. The V and J ends lost 7 bases and 6 bases respectively, with 19 bases between them. Germline V CDR1 and CDR2: SEHNR, FQNEAQ (reference sequence). CDR3 nucleotides: TGTGCCAGCACCAACCGGGGGGGGCTCTCTAATTCACCCCTCCACTTT. Protein product: CASTNRGGLSNSPLHF.

By share of the sample, this clonotype is medium-sized. The CDR3 nucleotides are TGCAGCGTCAACGGGGATGGGAGCTCCTACAATGAGCAGTTCTTC. Amino acid sequence: CSVNGDGSSYNEQFF. The chain recombines TRBV29-1 with TRBJ2-1; D is possibly TRBD2 (5 bases). V was clipped by 6 bases and J by 0 bases, with 15 bases between them. Germline assignment: CDR1 SQVTM and CDR2 ANQGSEA. The CDR3 sequence is 15 residues long.

There are a few counts of this clonotype. The gene calls are TRBV6-5 and TRBJ2-7; 10 nucleotides line up with TRBD2. There are 17 residues in the CDR3. V trimming: 0 bases; J trimming: 5 bases; junction bases outside the gene matches: 10. From germline, CDR1 is MNHEY and CDR2 SVGAGI. CDR3 DNA: TGTGCCAGCAGTTACTCGTTTCTACCTAGCGGGAGTGACGAGCAGTACTTC. It is translated as CASSYSFLPSGSDEQYF.

This clonotype appeared many times. The chain links TRBV3-1 to TRBJ2-4; 10 positions match TRBD1. Germline V gives CDR1 LGHDT, CDR2 YNNKEL (reference sequence). There are 17 residues in the CDR3. V lost 3 bases and J lost 2; bases outside the gene matches: 7. CDR3 region: CASSQGQGFHSKNIQYF. CDR3 coding DNA: TGTGCCAGCAGCCAGGGACAGGGGTTCCACTCCAAAAACATTCAGTACTTC.

This clonotype was counted many times. The rearrangement uses TRBV29-1 and TRBJ2-3; no definite D call. CDR1 and CDR2 from the germline V gene are SQVTM and ANQGSEA. The length of the CDR3 is 14 residues. Between the trimmed V and J ends, which lost 6 bases and 4 bases, there was a span of 17 bases. This chain's CDR3 is CSVAPGVASDTQYF. The DNA of the CDR3 is TGCAGCGTCGCACCGGGCGTCGCATCAGATACGCAGTATTTT.

This chain uses TRBV12-3 or TRBV12-4 with TRBJ2-1; 8 nucleotides align to TRBD1. This CDR3 region has 12 residues. V shed 6 bases and J 12 bases; nucleotides not matched to a gene: 7. The CDR3 DNA is TGTGCCAGCAGCTCAGGGGGGACAGGGCAGTTCTTC. Its protein product is CASSSGGTGQFF.

This clonotype was observed many times. The chain recombines TRBV7-3 with TRBJ2-2; TRBD1 aligns across 7 bases. Looked up from germline, CDR1 is SGHTA and CDR2 is FQGTGA. The trim removed 0 bases at V and 4 bases at J, leaving 8 bases unmatched. CDR3 size: 17 residues. The CDR3 DNA reads TGTGCCAGCAGCTTAACGTATGGGGACAGCACCACCGGGGAGCTGTTTTTT. It is translated as CASSLTYGDSTTGELFF.

This clonotype was found many times. The chain employs TRBV5-6 and TRBJ2-7; TRBD2 matches 10 bases. The CDR3 covers 14 residues. V shed 2 bases, J shed 6 bases, and the junction held 5 bases outside the gene matches. Germline V gene data show CDR1 as SGHDT and CDR2 as YYEEEE. CDR3 coding DNA: TGTGCCAGCAGCTTTCTTCGACTAGCGGGCGAGCAGTACTTC. The encoded protein is CASSFLRLAGEQYF.

This chain uses TRBV4-1 with TRBJ2-7; 7 bases are shared with TRBD2. Germline CDR1 and CDR2: MGHRA and YSYEKL. There are 15 residues in the CDR3. J lost 7 bases, V lost 0 bases, and 9 bases had no gene match. In DNA form, the CDR3 reads TGCGCCAGCAGCCAAGATCGTCAACTAGCGCTTGAGCAGTACTTC. Translated, it gives CASSQDRQLALEQYF.

This clonotype came up a few times. This chain uses TRBV19 with TRBJ2-2, with D maybe TRBD1 (6 bases). CDR1 and CDR2 (germline): LNHDA, SQIVND (reference sequence). With 3 bases removed from V and 6 bases from J, the gap between germline ends came to 17 bases. CDR3 length: 16 amino acids. The CDR3 nucleotides are TGTGCCAGTAGTATGCGCGGACAGCGGTTTCCCGGGGAGCTGTTTTTT. Protein: CASSMRGQRFPGELFF.